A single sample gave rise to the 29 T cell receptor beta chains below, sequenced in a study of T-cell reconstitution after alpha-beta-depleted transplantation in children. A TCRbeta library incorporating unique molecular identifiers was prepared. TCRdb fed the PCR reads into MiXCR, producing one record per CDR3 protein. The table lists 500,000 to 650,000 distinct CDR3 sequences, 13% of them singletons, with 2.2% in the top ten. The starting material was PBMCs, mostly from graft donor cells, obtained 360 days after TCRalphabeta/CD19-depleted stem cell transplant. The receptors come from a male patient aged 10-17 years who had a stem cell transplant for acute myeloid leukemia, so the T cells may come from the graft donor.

As DNA, the CDR3 is TGTGCCAGCATCCTAACAGGGAAGGGGGAAGCTTTCTTT. The encoded protein is CASILTGKGEAFF. The chain joins TRBV28 to TRBJ1-1; possibly TRBD1 for D (6 bases). This CDR3 has 13 residues. V lost 7 bases and J lost 8, with 17 bases in between. Germline-derived CDR1 and CDR2 are MDHEN and SYDVKM.

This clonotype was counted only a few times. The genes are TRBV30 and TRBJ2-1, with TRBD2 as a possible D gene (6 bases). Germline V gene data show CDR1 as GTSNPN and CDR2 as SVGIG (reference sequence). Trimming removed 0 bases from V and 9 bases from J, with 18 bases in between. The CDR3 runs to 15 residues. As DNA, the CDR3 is TGTGCCTGGAGTGTACGAACTAGCCGAAATGGTGAGCAGTTCTTC. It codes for CAWSVRTSRNGEQFF.

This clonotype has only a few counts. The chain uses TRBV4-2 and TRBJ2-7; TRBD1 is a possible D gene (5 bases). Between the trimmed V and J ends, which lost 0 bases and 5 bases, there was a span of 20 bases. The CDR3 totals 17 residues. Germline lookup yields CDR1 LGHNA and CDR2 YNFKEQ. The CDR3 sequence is CASSQEVVGVKVDEQYF. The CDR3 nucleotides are TGTGCCAGCAGCCAAGAGGTAGTAGGGGTAAAGGTTGACGAGCAGTACTTC.

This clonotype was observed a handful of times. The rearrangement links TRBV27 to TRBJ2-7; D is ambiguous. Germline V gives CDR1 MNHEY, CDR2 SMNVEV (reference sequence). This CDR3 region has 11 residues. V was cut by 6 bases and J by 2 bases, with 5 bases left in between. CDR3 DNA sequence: TGTGCCAGCAGACCAACCTACGAGCAGTACTTC. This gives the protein CASRPTYEQYF.

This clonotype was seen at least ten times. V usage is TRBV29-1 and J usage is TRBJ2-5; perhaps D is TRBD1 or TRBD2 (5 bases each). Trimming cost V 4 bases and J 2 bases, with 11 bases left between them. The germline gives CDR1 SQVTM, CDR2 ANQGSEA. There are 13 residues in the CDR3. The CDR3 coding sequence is TGCAGCGTTGTGAGGGGCCCACAAGAGACCCAGTACTTC. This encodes CSVVRGPQETQYF.

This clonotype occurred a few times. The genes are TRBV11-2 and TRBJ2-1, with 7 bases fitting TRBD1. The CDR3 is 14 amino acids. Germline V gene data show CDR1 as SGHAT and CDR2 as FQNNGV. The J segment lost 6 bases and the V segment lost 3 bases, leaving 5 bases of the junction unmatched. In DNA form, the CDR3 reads TGTGCCAGCAGCTTGATACAGGGGAGCAATGAGCAGTTCTTC. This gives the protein CASSLIQGSNEQFF.

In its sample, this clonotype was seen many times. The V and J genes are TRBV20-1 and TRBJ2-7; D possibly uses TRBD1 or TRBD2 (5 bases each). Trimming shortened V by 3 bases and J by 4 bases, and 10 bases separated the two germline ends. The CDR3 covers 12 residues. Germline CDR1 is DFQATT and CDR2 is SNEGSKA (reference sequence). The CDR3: CSARGDVYEQYF. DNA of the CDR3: TGCAGTGCTAGGGGGGACGTTTACGAGCAGTACTTC.

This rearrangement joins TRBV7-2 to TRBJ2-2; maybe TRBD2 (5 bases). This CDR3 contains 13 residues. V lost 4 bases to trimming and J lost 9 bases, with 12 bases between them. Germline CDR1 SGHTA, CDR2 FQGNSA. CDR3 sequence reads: CASSSGLPRELFF. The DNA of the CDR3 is TGTGCCAGCAGCTCTGGACTTCCCCGGGAGCTGTTTTTT.

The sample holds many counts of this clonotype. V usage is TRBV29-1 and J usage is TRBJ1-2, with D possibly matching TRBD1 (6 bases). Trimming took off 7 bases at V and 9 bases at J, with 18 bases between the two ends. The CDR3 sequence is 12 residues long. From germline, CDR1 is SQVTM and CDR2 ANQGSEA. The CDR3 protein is CSARGGRISYTF. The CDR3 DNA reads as TGCAGCGCCCGAGGGGGACGTATTAGCTACACCTTC.

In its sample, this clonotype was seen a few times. The CDR3 nucleotides read TGCAGTGCTAGTGGGACAGCCGATACGCAGTATTTT. Translated, it gives CSASGTADTQYF. V gene TRBV20-1 combines with J gene TRBJ2-3; the match to TRBD1 covers 7 bases. This CDR3 has 12 amino acids. V trimming: 3 bases; J trimming: 6 bases; junction bases outside the gene matches: 3. Germline V CDR1 and CDR2: DFQATT, SNEGSKA (reference sequence).

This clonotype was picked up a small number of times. The CDR3 sequence: CATSDLSLADSYNEQFF. CDR3 bases: TGTGCCACCAGTGATTTATCCCTAGCGGACTCCTACAATGAGCAGTTCTTC. This sequence joins TRBV24-1 and TRBJ2-1, with 7 bases lining up with TRBD2. Looked up from germline, CDR1 is KGHDR and CDR2 is SFDVKD. This CDR3 region has 17 residues. The V gene end was trimmed by 1 base and the J gene end by 0 bases; junction bases not matched to a gene: 5.

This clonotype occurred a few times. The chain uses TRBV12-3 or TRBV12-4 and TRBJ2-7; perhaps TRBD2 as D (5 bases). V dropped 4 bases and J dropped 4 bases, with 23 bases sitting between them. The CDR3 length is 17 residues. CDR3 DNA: TGTGCCAGCAGTTCCGGGATTGTAAACTCGAGACATTACGAGCAGTACTTC. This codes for CASSSGIVNSRHYEQYF.

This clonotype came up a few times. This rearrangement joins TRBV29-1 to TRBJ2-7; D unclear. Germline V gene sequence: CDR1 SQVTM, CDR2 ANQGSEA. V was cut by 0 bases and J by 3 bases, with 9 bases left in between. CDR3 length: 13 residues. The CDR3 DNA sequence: TGCAGCGTTGAAGACCCCCCAATCTACGAGCAGTACTTC. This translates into CSVEDPPIYEQYF.

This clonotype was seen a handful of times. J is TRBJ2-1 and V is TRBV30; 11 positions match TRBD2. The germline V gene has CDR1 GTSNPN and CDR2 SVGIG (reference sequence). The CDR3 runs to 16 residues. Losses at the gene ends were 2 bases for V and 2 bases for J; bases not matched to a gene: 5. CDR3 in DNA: TGTGCCTGGAGTACGCCGGGACTAGCGGCCTACAATGAGCAGTTCTTC. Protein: CAWSTPGLAAYNEQFF.

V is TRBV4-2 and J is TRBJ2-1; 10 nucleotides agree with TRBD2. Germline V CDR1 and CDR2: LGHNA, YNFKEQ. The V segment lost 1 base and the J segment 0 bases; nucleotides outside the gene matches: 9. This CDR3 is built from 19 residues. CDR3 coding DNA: TGTGCCAGCAGCCAAGTCAGGGGGGCTAGCGGGAGCTCCTACAATGAGCAGTTCTTC. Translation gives CASSQVRGASGSSYNEQFF.

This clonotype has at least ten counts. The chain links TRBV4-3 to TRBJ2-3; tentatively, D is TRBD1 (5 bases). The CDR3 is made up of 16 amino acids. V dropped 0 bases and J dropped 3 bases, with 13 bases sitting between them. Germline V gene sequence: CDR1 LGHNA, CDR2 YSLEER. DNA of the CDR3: TGCGCCAGCAGCCAAGAGATGGCAGGGCTTACAGATACGCAGTATTTT. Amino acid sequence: CASSQEMAGLTDTQYF.

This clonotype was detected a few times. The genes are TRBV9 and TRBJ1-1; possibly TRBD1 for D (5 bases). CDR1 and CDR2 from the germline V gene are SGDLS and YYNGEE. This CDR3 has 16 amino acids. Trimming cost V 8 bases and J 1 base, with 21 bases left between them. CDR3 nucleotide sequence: TGTGCCAGTATGCCCGAGGGGAGACGGCCGAACACTGAAGCTTTCTTT. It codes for CASMPEGRRPNTEAFF.

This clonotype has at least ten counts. In nucleotides, the CDR3 is TGTGCCAGCAGCCGGGGACAGGATGAAAAACTGTTTTTT. As protein: CASSRGQDEKLFF. V and J are TRBV3-1 and TRBJ1-4; 8 bases line up with TRBD1. V was pared by 4 bases and J by 6 bases, with 1 base of the junction left unmatched. Germline CDR1 LGHDT, CDR2 YNNKEL (reference sequence). The CDR3 runs to 13 residues.

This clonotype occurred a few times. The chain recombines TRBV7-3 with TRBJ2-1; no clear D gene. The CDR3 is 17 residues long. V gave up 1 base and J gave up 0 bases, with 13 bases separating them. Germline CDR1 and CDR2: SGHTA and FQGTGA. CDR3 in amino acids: CASSLIAGGSSYNEQFF. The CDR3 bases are TGTGCCAGCAGCTTAATAGCTGGCGGTAGCTCCTACAATGAGCAGTTCTTC.

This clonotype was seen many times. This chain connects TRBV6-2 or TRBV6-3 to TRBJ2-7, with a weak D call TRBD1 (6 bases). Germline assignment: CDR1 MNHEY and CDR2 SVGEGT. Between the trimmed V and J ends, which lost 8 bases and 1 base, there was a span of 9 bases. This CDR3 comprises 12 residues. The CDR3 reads CASADRSYEQYF. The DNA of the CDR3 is TGTGCCAGCGCGGACAGATCCTACGAGCAGTACTTC.

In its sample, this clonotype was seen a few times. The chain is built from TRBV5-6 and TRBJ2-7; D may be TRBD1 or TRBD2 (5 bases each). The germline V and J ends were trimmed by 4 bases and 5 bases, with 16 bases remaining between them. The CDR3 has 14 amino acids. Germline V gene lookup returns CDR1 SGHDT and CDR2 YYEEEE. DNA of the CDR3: TGTGCCAGCAGCCCCGGGACGGGCTTACACGAGCAGTACTTC. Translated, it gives CASSPGTGLHEQYF.

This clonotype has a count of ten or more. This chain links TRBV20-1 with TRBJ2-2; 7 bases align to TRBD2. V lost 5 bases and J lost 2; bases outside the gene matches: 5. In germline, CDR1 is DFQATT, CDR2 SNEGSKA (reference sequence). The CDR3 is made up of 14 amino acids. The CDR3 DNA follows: TGCAGTGCTCGGACTAGGTATAACACCGGGGAGCTGTTTTTT. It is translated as CSARTRYNTGELFF.

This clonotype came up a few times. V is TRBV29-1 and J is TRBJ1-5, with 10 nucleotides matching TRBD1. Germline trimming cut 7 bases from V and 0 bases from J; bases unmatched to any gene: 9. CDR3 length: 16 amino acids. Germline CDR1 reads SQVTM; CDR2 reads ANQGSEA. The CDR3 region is CSAGGQGQHSNQPQHF. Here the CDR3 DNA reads TGCAGCGCTGGGGGACAGGGGCAACATAGCAATCAGCCCCAGCATTTT.

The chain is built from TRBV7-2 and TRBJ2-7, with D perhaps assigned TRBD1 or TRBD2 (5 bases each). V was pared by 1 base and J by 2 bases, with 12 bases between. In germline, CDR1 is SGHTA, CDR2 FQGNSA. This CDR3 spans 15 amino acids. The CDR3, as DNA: TGTGCCAGCAGCTTAGTGGGGACGGGTCCCTACGAGCAGTACTTC. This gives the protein CASSLVGTGPYEQYF.

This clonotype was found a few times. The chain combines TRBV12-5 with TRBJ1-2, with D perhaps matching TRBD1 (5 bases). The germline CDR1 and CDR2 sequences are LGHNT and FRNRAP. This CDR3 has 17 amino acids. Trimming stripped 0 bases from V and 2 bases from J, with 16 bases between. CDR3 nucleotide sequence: TGTGCTAGTGGTTTGGTACATGGAACAGGTGGAAACTATGGCTACACCTTC. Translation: CASGLVHGTGGNYGYTF. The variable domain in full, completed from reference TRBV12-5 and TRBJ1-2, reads DARVTQTPRHKVTEMGQEVTMRCQPILGHNTVFWYRQTMMQGLELLAYFRNRAPLDDSGMPKDRFSAEMPDATLATLKIQPSEPRDSAVYFCASGLVHGTGGNYGYTFGSGTRLTVV.

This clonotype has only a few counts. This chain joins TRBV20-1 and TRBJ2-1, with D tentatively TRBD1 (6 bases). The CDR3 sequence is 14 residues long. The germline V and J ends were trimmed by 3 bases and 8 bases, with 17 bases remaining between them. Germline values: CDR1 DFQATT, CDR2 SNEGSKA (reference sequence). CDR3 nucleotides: TGCAGTGCTAGTCTAGGGGGTTTAGGCGATGAGCAGTTCTTC. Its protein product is CSASLGGLGDEQFF.

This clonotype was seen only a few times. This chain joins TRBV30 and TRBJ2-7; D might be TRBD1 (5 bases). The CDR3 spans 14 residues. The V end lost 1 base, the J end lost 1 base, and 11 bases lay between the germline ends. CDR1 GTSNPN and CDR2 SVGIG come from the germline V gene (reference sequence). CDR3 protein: CAWSDQGLSYEQYF. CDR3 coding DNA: TGTGCCTGGAGTGACCAGGGCCTTTCCTACGAGCAGTACTTC.

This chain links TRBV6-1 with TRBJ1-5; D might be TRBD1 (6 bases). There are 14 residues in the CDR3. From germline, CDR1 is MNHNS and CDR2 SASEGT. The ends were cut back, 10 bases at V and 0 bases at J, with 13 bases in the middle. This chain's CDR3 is CAIRGGLSNQPQHF. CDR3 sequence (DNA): TGTGCCATTCGGGGGGGCCTTAGCAATCAGCCCCAGCATTTT.

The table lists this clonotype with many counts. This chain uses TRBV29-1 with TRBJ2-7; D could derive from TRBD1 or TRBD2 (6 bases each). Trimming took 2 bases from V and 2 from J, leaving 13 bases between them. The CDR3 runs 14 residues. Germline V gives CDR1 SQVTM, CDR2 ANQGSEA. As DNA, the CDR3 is TGCAGCGTTGAATCCGGGGGCCATCCCTACGAGCAGTACTTC. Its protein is CSVESGGHPYEQYF.